These 22 T cell receptor beta chains were all obtained from the same sample, sequenced in a study of glioma-infiltrating T cells. The iRepertoire nested amplicon-rescue multiplex PCR amplified TCR alpha and beta CDR3s from RNA. TCRdb processed the multiplex PCR reads anew with MiXCR; each CDR3 protein has one entry. This repertoire shows under 20,000 distinct CDR3 sequences, roughly 64% found once; its top ten account for 42%. The material sequenced was glioma tissue, nonneoplastic brain tissue, or PBMCs (not recorded which). These receptors were taken from a human donor with low-grade glioma or glioblastoma, undergoing nonglioma brain surgery, or in good health (not recorded which).

This clonotype was counted ten times or more. The rearrangement links TRBV27 to TRBJ1-2; no clear D. Germline CDR1 and CDR2: MNHEY and SMNVEV (reference sequence). CDR3 length: 15 amino acids. Trimming shortened V by 5 bases and J by 2 bases, and 15 bases separated the two germline ends. DNA of the CDR3: TGTGCCAGCAGTCTTCGGGGAGTCAAGAACTATGGCTACACCTTC. The encoded protein is CASSLRGVKNYGYTF.

As concerns this clonotype: A much larger clone lies one base from this, so it may be a read error. Likely a read error: the CDR3 ends without its conserved phenylalanine or tryptophan. The V and J genes are TRBV29-1 and TRBJ2-1; tentatively, D is TRBD2 (5 bases). CDR3 size: 14 residues. Looked up from germline, CDR1 is SQVTM and CDR2 is ANQGSEA. The V and J ends lost 2 bases and 0 bases respectively, with 8 bases between them. In DNA form, the CDR3 reads TGCAGCGTTGAACGGGGTTTCTCCTACAATGAGCAGTTCCTC. This codes for CSVERGFSYNEQFL.

This chain links TRBV20-1 with TRBJ1-1; 8 bases agree with TRBD1. Germline CDR1 and CDR2: DFQATT and SNEGSKA (reference sequence). The CDR3 sequence is 16 residues long. The junction had 7 bases not matched to a gene; V was cut back by 0 bases and J by 1 base. The CDR3 reads CSARDWQGAGNTEAFF. The CDR3 region has the DNA TGCAGTGCTAGAGATTGGCAGGGGGCCGGGAACACTGAAGCTTTCTTT.

This clonotype appeared many times. This chain joins TRBV7-2 and TRBJ2-7, with D unresolved. The length of the CDR3 is 11 residues. In germline, CDR1 is SGHTA, CDR2 FQGNSA. Trimming took off 2 bases at V and 6 bases at J, with 5 bases between the two ends. The CDR3 reads CASSLNGEQYF. DNA of the CDR3: TGTGCCAGCAGCTTAAATGGCGAGCAGTACTTC.

For the CDR3, the DNA is TGTGCCAGCAGCTTAGGTTGGTTTAATGAGCAGTTCTTC. Protein: CASSLGWFNEQFF. V usage is TRBV7-9 and J usage is TRBJ2-1, with D hard to call. Trimming removed 1 base at V and 7 bases at J, with 8 bases between. Germline V gene data show CDR1 as SEHNR and CDR2 as FQNEAQ (reference sequence). This CDR3 is built from 13 residues.

The sample holds a few counts of this clonotype. The chain uses TRBV20-1 and TRBJ2-1; TRBD2 aligns across 7 bases. This CDR3 region has 13 residues. With V trimmed by 7 bases and J by 5 bases, 8 bases remained unmatched. Germline values: CDR1 DFQATT, CDR2 SNEGSKA (reference sequence). The CDR3: CSVGGGLNNEQFF. The CDR3 coding sequence is TGCAGTGTTGGGGGGGGTCTCAACAATGAGCAGTTCTTC.

The V and J genes are TRBV20-1 and TRBJ2-1, with 8 bases identical to TRBD2. The germline V gene has CDR1 DFQATT and CDR2 SNEGSKA (reference sequence). Losses at the gene ends were 1 base for V and 0 bases for J; bases not matched to a gene: 11. The CDR3 is 18 residues long. CDR3 sequence (DNA): TGCAGTGCTAGAGTCGGACGTGGACTAGCTGGCTCCTACAATGAGCAGTTCTTC. Translation: CSARVGRGLAGSYNEQFF.

This clonotype was counted between two and nine times. The chain employs TRBV7-7 and TRBJ2-5, with 10 positions matching TRBD1. The germline V gene encodes CDR1 SSHAT and CDR2 FNYEAQ (reference sequence). CDR3 length equals 14 residues. Trimming at V came to 5 bases and at J to 2 bases, leaving 2 bases not matched to a gene. CDR3 amino acids: CASSAGQGQETQYF. The CDR3 DNA reads TGTGCCAGCAGCGCGGGACAGGGGCAAGAGACCCAGTACTTC.

This chain joins TRBV6-6 and TRBJ2-1, with TRBD2 as a possible D gene (6 bases). The V end lost 0 bases, the J end lost 11 bases, and 14 bases lay between the germline ends. The V gene's germline CDR1 is MNHNY and CDR2 SVGAGI (reference sequence). The CDR3 spans 14 residues. The CDR3 is CASSYSFGGKQQFF. The CDR3 bases are TGTGCCAGCAGTTACTCGTTTGGCGGGAAACAGCAGTTCTTC.

The chain joins TRBV2 to TRBJ2-3; 10 nucleotides match TRBD2. Losses at the gene ends were 8 bases for V and 3 bases for J; bases not matched to a gene: 8. The CDR3 is 15 residues long. Per the germline V gene, CDR1 is SNHLY and CDR2 is FYNNEI. The CDR3 loop reads CASGASSGGTDTQYF. The CDR3 DNA reads as TGTGCCAGCGGAGCGAGTAGCGGGGGGACAGATACGCAGTATTTT.

CDR3 sequence: CASSNRLAVTCYNEQFF. In DNA form, the CDR3 reads TGTGCCAGCAGTAATAGACTAGCGGTCACGTGCTACAATGAGCAGTTCTTC. The chain has TRBV6-2 or TRBV6-3 and TRBJ2-1; TRBD2 matches 9 bases. Losses at the gene ends were 5 bases for V and 3 bases for J; bases not matched to a gene: 11. The CDR3 is 17 residues long. Germline V gene sequence: CDR1 MNHEY, CDR2 SVGEGT.

This chain connects TRBV28 to TRBJ2-1; the D is unclear. This CDR3 region has 16 residues. V was pared by 6 bases and J by 4 bases, with 19 bases between. Germline V gene sequence: CDR1 MDHEN, CDR2 SYDVKM. The CDR3 nucleotides read TGTGCCAGCAGACCCCCGATGGGTCTCGGGTACAATGAGCAGTTCTTC. It translates to CASRPPMGLGYNEQFF.

Comments on this clonotype: One junction end disagrees with the germline gene, perhaps due to a read error. The chain employs TRBV6-2 or TRBV6-3 and TRBJ2-1; D unclear. CDR3 size: 15 residues. Germline CDR1 and CDR2: MNHEY and SVGEGT. The CDR3 region has the DNA TGTGCCAGCACTGCACCCGACCGCTCCTATAATGAGCAGTTCTTC. Encoded protein: CASTAPDRSYNEQFF.

The chain joins TRBV6-2 or TRBV6-3 to TRBJ2-1, with D possibly TRBD2 on 5 matching bases. Germline V gene data show CDR1 as MNHEY and CDR2 as SVGEGT. The CDR3 length is 15 residues. V shed 2 bases and J shed 8 bases, with 16 bases lying between them. CDR3 in amino acids: CASSYRCEGRDEQFF. The CDR3 region has the DNA TGTGCCAGCAGTTACCGGTGTGAGGGCCGGGATGAGCAGTTCTTC.

Judged by abundance, this clonotype is medium-sized. The rearrangement joins TRBV7-2 to TRBJ1-1, with D tentatively TRBD1 (5 bases). Germline lookup yields CDR1 SGHTA and CDR2 FQGNSA. Trimming removed 7 bases from V and 0 bases from J, with 9 bases in between. The CDR3 is 13 residues long. This CDR3 reads CASNRQMNTEAFF. In DNA form, the CDR3 reads TGTGCCAGCAACCGACAGATGAACACTGAAGCTTTCTTT.

In its sample, this clonotype was seen a few times. The chain employs TRBV11-2 and TRBJ2-1; D gene ambiguous. Germline lookup yields CDR1 SGHAT and CDR2 FQNNGV. The V gene lost 4 bases and the J gene lost 6 bases, with 19 bases spanning the gap. The CDR3 is 16 residues long. The CDR3 is CASSSLSAPPLNEQFF. CDR3 DNA sequence: TGTGCCAGCAGCTCTCTTTCGGCTCCCCCACTCAATGAGCAGTTCTTC.

V is TRBV27 and J is TRBJ1-5; 11 bases are a match to TRBD1. Germline lookup yields CDR1 MNHEY and CDR2 SMNVEV (reference sequence). The CDR3 contains 14 residues. With V trimmed by 3 bases and J by 7 bases, 2 bases remained unmatched. The chain's CDR3 is CASSLGQGVQPQHF. The CDR3 nucleotides are TGTGCCAGCAGTTTGGGACAGGGGGTCCAGCCCCAGCATTTT.

The CDR3 bases are TGTGCCAGCAGTTGGAGAGGCACTGAAGCTTTCTTT. The encoded protein is CASSWRGTEAFF. This chain joins TRBV28 and TRBJ1-1, with unresolved D. The CDR3 loop spans 12 amino acids. The germline V gene encodes CDR1 MDHEN and CDR2 SYDVKM. V lost 4 bases to trimming and J lost 4 bases, with 7 bases between them.

The sample holds one count of this clonotype. The CDR3 DNA follows: TGTGCCAGCAGCCCGAATGAATGGGACCGCAGCACAGATACGCAGTATTTT. Protein: CASSPNEWDRSTDTQYF. This chain joins TRBV7-2 and TRBJ2-3; D may match TRBD1 or TRBD2 (5 bases each). CDR3 length: 17 amino acids. Germline V gene data show CDR1 as SGHTA and CDR2 as FQGNSA. V was cut by 5 bases and J by 0 bases, with 18 bases left in between.

This sequence joins TRBV20-1 and TRBJ2-5; TRBD1 is a possible D gene (5 bases). The germline gives CDR1 DFQATT, CDR2 SNEGSKA (reference sequence). There are 12 residues in the CDR3. Trimming left V 4 bases short and J 0 bases short, with 6 bases between. In DNA, the CDR3 is TGCAGTGCTAAGGGGAACCAAGAGACCCAGTACTTC. The encoded protein is CSAKGNQETQYF.

This clonotype was detected many times. The gene calls are TRBV20-1 and TRBJ2-7; TRBD2 is a possible D gene (6 bases). Trimming stripped 1 base from V and 6 bases from J, with 10 bases between. Germline assignment: CDR1 DFQATT and CDR2 SNEGSKA (reference sequence). There are 12 residues in the CDR3. Here the CDR3 reads CSARGGVGEQYF. The CDR3 region has the DNA TGCAGTGCTAGAGGGGGGGTAGGCGAGCAGTACTTC.

The chain has TRBV19 and TRBJ1-1, with D perhaps TRBD1 (6 bases). Trimming pared 8 bases from V and 0 bases from J, leaving 10 bases between. The CDR3 covers 13 residues. CDR1 is LNHDA and CDR2 is SQIVND in the germline V gene (reference sequence). The DNA of the CDR3 is TGTGCCAGTGGAGGACAGCTGAACACTGAAGCTTTCTTT. Amino acid sequence: CASGGQLNTEAFF. The full variable domain, its missing parts supplied by reference TRBV19 and TRBJ1-1, is DGGITQSPKYLFRKEGQNVTLSCEQNLNHDAMYWYRQDPGQGLRLIYYSQIVNDFQKGDIAEGYSVSREKKESFPLTVTSAQKNPTAFYLCASGGQLNTEAFFGQGTRLTVV.